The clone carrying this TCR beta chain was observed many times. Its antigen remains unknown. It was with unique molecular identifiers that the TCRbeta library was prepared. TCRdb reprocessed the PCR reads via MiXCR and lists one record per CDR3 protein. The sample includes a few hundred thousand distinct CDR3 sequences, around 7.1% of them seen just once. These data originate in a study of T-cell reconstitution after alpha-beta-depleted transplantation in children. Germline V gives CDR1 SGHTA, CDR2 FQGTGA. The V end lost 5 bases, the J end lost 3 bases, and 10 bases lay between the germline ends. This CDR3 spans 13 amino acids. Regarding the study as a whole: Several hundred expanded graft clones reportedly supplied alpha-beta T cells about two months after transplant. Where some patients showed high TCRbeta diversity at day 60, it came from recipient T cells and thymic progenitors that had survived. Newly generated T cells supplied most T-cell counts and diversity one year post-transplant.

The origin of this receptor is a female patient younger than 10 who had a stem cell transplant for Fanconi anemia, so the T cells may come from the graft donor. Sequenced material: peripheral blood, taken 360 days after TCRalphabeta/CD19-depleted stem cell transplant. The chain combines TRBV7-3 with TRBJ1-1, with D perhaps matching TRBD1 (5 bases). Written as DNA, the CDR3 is TGTGCCAGCAGCCCAGGGTGGGACACTGAAGCTTTCTTT. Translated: CASSPGWDTEAFF.